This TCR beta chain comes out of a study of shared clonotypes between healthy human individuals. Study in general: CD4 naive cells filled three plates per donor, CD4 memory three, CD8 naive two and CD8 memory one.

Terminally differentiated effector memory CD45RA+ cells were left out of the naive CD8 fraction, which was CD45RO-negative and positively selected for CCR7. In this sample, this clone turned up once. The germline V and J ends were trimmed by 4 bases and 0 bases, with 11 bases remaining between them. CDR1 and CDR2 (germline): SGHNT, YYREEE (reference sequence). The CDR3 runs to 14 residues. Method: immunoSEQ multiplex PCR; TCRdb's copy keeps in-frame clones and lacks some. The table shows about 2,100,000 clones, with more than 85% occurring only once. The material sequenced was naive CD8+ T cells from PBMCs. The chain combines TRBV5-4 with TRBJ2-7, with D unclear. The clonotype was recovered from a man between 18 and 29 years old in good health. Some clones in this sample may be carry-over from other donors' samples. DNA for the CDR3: TGTGCCAGCAGCAACCTCGGACGCTCCTACGAGCAGTACTTC. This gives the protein CASSNLGRSYEQYF.